This entry lists 6 T cell receptor beta chains sequenced from one sample in a study of CD8 T cells in ankylosing spondylitis. TCRdb passed the 5' RACE reads through MiXCR, listing each CDR3 protein once. Of about 39,000 distinct CDR3 sequences in the sample, 3% are singletons; the top ten hold roughly 2.8%. Sequences were obtained from blood, either unsorted or a sorted T cell fraction (not recorded which). These receptors were collected from a male donor with ankylosing spondylitis or in good health (not recorded which).

This chain uses TRBV9 with TRBJ2-1, with 11 bases lining up with TRBD2. The CDR3 is 16 amino acids. V dropped 3 bases and J dropped 7; count of bases not matched to a gene: 9. The germline V gene encodes CDR1 SGDLS and CDR2 YYNGEE. CDR3 bases: TGTGCCAGCAGCGCCCATAGCGGGGGGGCCGGGAATGAGCAGTTCTTC. This encodes CASSAHSGGAGNEQFF.

This clonotype was recorded many times. The chain couples TRBV9 to TRBJ2-3; TRBD2 matches 8 bases. Per germline, CDR1 SGDLS and CDR2 YYNGEE. CDR3 length: 16 residues. The trim removed 0 bases at V and 6 bases at J, leaving 9 bases unmatched. DNA of the CDR3: TGTGCCAGCAGCGTAGATCTCCGCAGCGGGGGTGATACGCAGTATTTT. Translation: CASSVDLRSGGDTQYF. Filled out from reference TRBV9 and TRBJ2-3, the complete variable domain reads DSGVTQTPKHLITATGQRVTLRCSPRSGDLSVYWYQQSLDQGLQFLIQYYNGEERAKGNILERFSAQQFPDLHSELNLSSLELGDSALYFCASSVDLRSGGDTQYFGPGTRLTVL.

This clonotype was counted at least ten times. In nucleotides, the CDR3 is TGTGCCAGCAGCATTAGCGGGAGAAATACCGGGGAGCTGTTTTTT. Translated, it gives CASSISGRNTGELFF. J is TRBJ2-2 and V is TRBV9; 9 bases line up with TRBD2. The V gene's germline CDR1 is SGDLS and CDR2 YYNGEE. The junction had 6 bases not matched to a gene; V was cut back by 4 bases and J by 5 bases. CDR3 length: 15 amino acids.

This clonotype was seen many times. This sequence joins TRBV9 and TRBJ1-4, with D perhaps matching TRBD1 (6 bases). V lost 3 bases, J lost 3 bases, and 9 bases lay in between. The CDR3 is 14 residues long. Germline V gives CDR1 SGDLS, CDR2 YYNGEE. The CDR3 nucleotides read TGTGCCAGCAGCGCGGCAGGGGCTAATGAAAAACTGTTTTTT. Protein sequence: CASSAAGANEKLFF.

The sample holds many counts of this clonotype. V usage is TRBV9 and J usage is TRBJ2-1; D call uncertain. The germline V and J ends were trimmed by 0 bases and 9 bases, with 10 bases remaining between them. Germline loops: CDR1 SGDLS, CDR2 YYNGEE. There are 13 residues in the CDR3. CDR3 sequence: CASSVVVSGEQFF. The CDR3 DNA is TGTGCCAGCAGCGTAGTAGTCAGTGGTGAGCAGTTCTTC.

The chain employs TRBV9 and TRBJ1-5, with 7 bases lining up with TRBD1. The CDR3 consists of 14 residues. The V gene's germline CDR1 is SGDLS and CDR2 YYNGEE. The junction had 1 base not matched to a gene; V was cut back by 0 bases and J by 4 bases. The CDR3 here is CASSVGDSNQPQHF. The CDR3 DNA is TGTGCCAGCAGCGTAGGGGACAGTAATCAGCCCCAGCATTTT.